This passage covers 22 T cell receptor beta chains from one sample sequenced in a study of T-cell memory formation after mild COVID-19. TCRdb recomputed calls from the 5' RACE reads with MiXCR, one row per CDR3 protein. The table lists about 430,000 distinct CDR3 sequences, about 20% of them singletons. Source material: PBMCs or a T cell subset sorted from them (not recorded which). The receptors shown here come from a man aged 18 to 29 who had mild COVID-19 (a few samples of this study predate the infection). Cell type and time point are not known.

The J gene is TRBJ1-5, the V gene TRBV20-1; tentative D call: TRBD1 (5 bases). The germline V gene has CDR1 DFQATT and CDR2 SNEGSKA (reference sequence). The V and J ends lost 3 bases and 0 bases respectively, with 9 bases between them. The CDR3 loop spans 14 amino acids. The CDR3 DNA reads TGCAGTGCTAGCCCAGGGAATAGCAATCAGCCCCAGCATTTT. Translating gives CSASPGNSNQPQHF.

Only a few counts were recorded for this clonotype. J is TRBJ1-6 and V is TRBV7-2; no firm D call. Germline V lookup: CDR1 SGHTA, CDR2 FQGNSA. The CDR3 is made up of 15 amino acids. Trimming shortened V by 4 bases and J by 0 bases, and 7 bases separated the two germline ends. The CDR3 reads CASSSMGSYNSPLHF. CDR3 coding DNA: TGTGCCAGCAGCTCCATGGGCTCCTATAATTCACCCCTCCACTTT.

The sample holds a few counts of this clonotype. The rearrangement joins TRBV6-1 to TRBJ2-2; TRBD1 aligns across 8 bases. The germline CDR1 and CDR2 sequences are MNHNS and SASEGT. The V segment lost 2 bases and the J segment 1 base; nucleotides outside the gene matches: 6. This CDR3 contains 17 residues. The CDR3 spells CASSERDRPRNTGELFF. CDR3 in DNA: TGTGCCAGCAGTGAACGGGACAGGCCTCGGAACACCGGGGAGCTGTTTTTT.

This clonotype occurred a few times. The chain carries TRBV7-2 and TRBJ1-5; tentatively, D is TRBD1 (6 bases). The V gene lost 2 bases and the J gene lost 7 bases, with 15 bases spanning the gap. CDR3 length: 15 residues. Germline V lookup: CDR1 SGHTA, CDR2 FQGNSA. The CDR3 nucleotides are TGTGCCAGCAGCTTATCGGGGATCGGGGGCCAGCCCCAGCATTTT. Amino acids: CASSLSGIGGQPQHF.

The chain joins TRBV11-2 to TRBJ2-5; TRBD1 matches 8 bases. CDR3 length: 13 residues. Per the germline V gene, CDR1 is SGHAT and CDR2 is FQNNGV. J lost 5 bases, V lost 3 bases, and 2 bases had no gene match. The CDR3, as DNA: TGTGCCAGCAGCTTGGGACAGGCGGAGACCCAGTACTTC. It codes for CASSLGQAETQYF.

This clonotype was observed many times. This chain connects TRBV7-9 to TRBJ2-5; 10 bases align to TRBD2. The CDR3 runs 14 residues. V trimming: 7 bases; J trimming: 1 base; junction bases outside the gene matches: 3. Germline lookup yields CDR1 SEHNR and CDR2 FQNEAQ (reference sequence). The CDR3 loop is CASNPSGGQETQYF. The DNA for the CDR3 is TGTGCCAGCAACCCTAGCGGGGGCCAAGAGACCCAGTACTTC.

The CDR3 region has the DNA TGTGCCAGCAGCGTAGGGGAAAGTCAGCCCCAGCATTTT. Encoded protein: CASSVGESQPQHF. The chain links TRBV9 to TRBJ1-5, with no clear D. The CDR3 covers 13 residues. Germline V gives CDR1 SGDLS, CDR2 YYNGEE. Trimming shortened V by 0 bases and J by 6 bases, and 7 bases separated the two germline ends.

This clonotype showed up just a few times. The V and J genes are TRBV12-3 or TRBV12-4 and TRBJ1-6; 9 bases agree with TRBD1. CDR3 length equals 15 residues. V lost 3 bases, J lost 13 bases, and 10 bases stayed unmatched. CDR3 sequence: CASSFQGQGMTPLHF. For the CDR3, the DNA is TGTGCCAGCAGTTTTCAGGGACAGGGAATGACGCCCCTCCACTTT.

The chain links TRBV7-3 to TRBJ1-1; no reliable D call. Germline CDR1 is SGHTA and CDR2 is FQGTGA. V shed 2 bases and J shed 5 bases, with 9 bases lying between them. The CDR3 has 13 amino acids. CDR3 loop: CASSLARPTEAFF. The CDR3, as DNA: TGTGCCAGCAGCTTAGCCAGGCCAACTGAAGCTTTCTTT.

This clonotype was observed a handful of times. This chain joins TRBV10-3 and TRBJ2-1; possibly TRBD1 for D (6 bases). The V gene's germline CDR1 is ENHRY and CDR2 SYGVKD. V gave up 4 bases and J gave up 4 bases, with 14 bases separating them. CDR3 size: 15 residues. The CDR3 sequence: CAISGIQGAYNEQFF. CDR3 sequence (DNA): TGTGCCATCAGTGGGATACAGGGTGCGTACAATGAGCAGTTCTTC.

The gene calls are TRBV3-1 and TRBJ1-2; D is uncertain. The CDR3 has 12 residues. Trimming cost V 0 bases and J 4 bases, with 3 bases left between them. Germline V gene lookup returns CDR1 LGHDT and CDR2 YNNKEL (reference sequence). CDR3 sequence (DNA): TGTGCCAGCAGCCAAGAGGTCTATGGCTACACCTTC. This codes for CASSQEVYGYTF.

In its sample, this clonotype was seen a few times. The V and J genes are TRBV5-1 and TRBJ2-1, with TRBD2 matching 8 bases. V lost 4 bases, J lost 3 bases, and 6 bases stayed unmatched. Germline V gene lookup returns CDR1 SGHRS and CDR2 YFSETQ. The CDR3 has 15 residues. CDR3 coding DNA: TGCGCCAGCAGCCTAACTAGCGGACACTACAATGAGCAGTTCTTC. Amino acids: CASSLTSGHYNEQFF.

V and J are TRBV29-1 and TRBJ2-3; D is unresolved. The CDR3 has 14 residues. V lost 1 base to trimming and J lost 5 bases, with 13 bases between them. Germline V gives CDR1 SQVTM, CDR2 ANQGSEA. CDR3 coding DNA: TGCAGCGTTGAAGCCCGGAGCACCGGAGATACGCAGTATTTT. This translates into CSVEARSTGDTQYF.

This clonotype has more than one count but fewer than ten. The rearrangement joins TRBV6-4 to TRBJ2-2; 7 bases map to TRBD2. V trimming: 5 bases; J trimming: 0 bases; junction bases outside the gene matches: 6. The CDR3 sequence is 16 residues long. Germline CDR1 is MRHNA and CDR2 is SNTAGT. The CDR3: CASSSFGGSNTGELFF. The CDR3, as DNA: TGTGCCAGCAGTTCATTCGGGGGGTCGAACACCGGGGAGCTGTTTTTT.

This clonotype was seen more than once but under ten times. The rearrangement uses TRBV27 and TRBJ2-6; 8 nucleotides line up with TRBD1. The CDR3 totals 17 residues. J lost 1 base, V lost 5 bases, and 7 bases had no gene match. Germline assignment: CDR1 MNHEY and CDR2 SMNVEV (reference sequence). This CDR3 is CASSPGTGLSGANVLTF. DNA for the CDR3: TGTGCCAGCAGTCCCGGGACAGGCCTTTCTGGGGCCAACGTCCTGACTTTC.

This clonotype was observed at least ten times. The rearrangement uses TRBV5-1 and TRBJ2-4; D is tentatively TRBD1 or TRBD2 (6 bases each). CDR1 and CDR2 (germline): SGHRS, YFSETQ. Trimming shortened V by 4 bases and J by 1 base, and 18 bases separated the two germline ends. CDR3 length: 17 amino acids. The CDR3 spells CASSPGAQSDAKNIQYF. DNA of the CDR3: TGCGCCAGCAGCCCGGGGGCACAATCCGACGCCAAAAACATTCAGTACTTC.

This chain joins TRBV11-2 and TRBJ1-6; 8 nucleotides line up with TRBD1. The CDR3 is 15 residues long. J lost 10 bases, V lost 0 bases, and 5 bases had no gene match. Germline assignment: CDR1 SGHAT and CDR2 FQNNGV. CDR3 loop: CASSLDRTGNSPLHF. The CDR3 region has the DNA TGTGCCAGCAGCTTAGATCGGACAGGGAACTCACCCCTCCACTTT.

V and J are TRBV4-3 and TRBJ1-2, with D unresolved. The CDR3 is made up of 16 amino acids. CDR1 and CDR2 from the germline V gene are LGHNA and YSLEER. V lost 4 bases and J 0 bases, leaving 15 bases between the germline ends. CDR3 sequence: CASSPTLVLANYGYTF. The CDR3 bases are TGCGCCAGCAGCCCCACCTTAGTGTTAGCTAACTATGGCTACACCTTC.

This clonotype was recorded a few times. The CDR3 nucleotides read TGTGCCAGCAGCTCCGAAAATAGGAGAGAGACCCAGTACTTC. It yields the protein CASSSENRRETQYF. This chain connects TRBV7-9 to TRBJ2-5; no firm D call. This CDR3 contains 14 residues. Trimming shortened V by 4 bases and J by 4 bases, and 13 bases separated the two germline ends. CDR1 is SEHNR and CDR2 is FQNEAQ in the germline V gene (reference sequence).

The CDR3 sequence is CSARGATKWATNEKLFF. CDR3 nucleotide sequence: TGCAGTGCTAGAGGAGCCACGAAATGGGCAACTAATGAAAAACTGTTTTTT. This chain joins TRBV20-1 and TRBJ1-4, with no clear D. CDR3 length: 17 amino acids. With 1 base removed from V and 0 bases from J, the gap between germline ends came to 15 bases. Germline CDR1 DFQATT, CDR2 SNEGSKA (reference sequence).

V usage is TRBV12-3 or TRBV12-4 and J usage is TRBJ1-2; D remains ambiguous. The CDR3 extends over 15 amino acids. V lost 3 bases and J 5 bases, leaving 16 bases between the germline ends. The CDR3 DNA follows: TGTGCCAGCAGTTTGCTGCCGAACGTTAATTATGGCTACACCTTC. Its translation is CASSLLPNVNYGYTF.

The V and J genes are TRBV24-1 and TRBJ2-4; weak D call: TRBD2 (6 bases). Trimming cost V 5 bases and J 7 bases, with 11 bases left between them. This CDR3 is 13 amino acids long. Germline V gives CDR1 KGHDR, CDR2 SFDVKD. The CDR3 nucleotides are TGTGCCACCAGTGGGGCGGGGTTCAACATTCAGTACTTC. Translating it yields CATSGAGFNIQYF.